This TCR beta chain was identified during a study of blood T cell repertoires in COVID-19 (dated by TCRdb to 2020 to 2021). Regarding the study in general: The collaborator samples originated in the United States, Italy and Spain and spanned the acute and convalescent phases of COVID-19. The repertoires were released in a freely available public database meant as a resource for research on the immune response to SARS-CoV-2. The material from the prospective study consisted of cDNA or gDNA derived from T cells, B-cell-depleted T cells, or PBMCs. HLA class I and class II types, where available, came from metadata supplied by the sample provider rather than from assay-based typing. Nearly every sample came with metadata listing a de-identified subject ID, COVID-19 status, age in years and sex. Subjects who had been exposed to COVID-19, were actively infected with it, or had recovered from it provided the deeply sampled blood TCRbeta repertoires that made up the dataset. Samples were obtained from the ongoing ImmuneRACE study (first 160 participants) and from 1,000 to 1,500 subjects provided by 6 global collaborators.

Its CDR3 holds 17 amino acids, cysteine through phenylalanine. The CDR3 DNA has 51 bases and is translated from base 1. The germline V gene gives CDR1 as KGHDR and CDR2 as SFDVKD. V lost 0 bases and J lost 7 bases; the stretch between them is 17 bases long. Concerning this clone itself: Its binding antigen is unknown. Within one base of it there is no much larger clone, and no base qualities were kept.

Summary of the overall study and its limitations: The quantity of clinical and demographic metadata differed by source and by participant and was supplied without curation.

The collaborating institutions used their own protocols to collect whole blood in K2EDTA tubes. For TCRbeta analysis, collaborator samples were shipped as frozen whole blood, as isolated PBMCs, or as DNA extracted from either sample type. The immunoSEQ Assay, a bias-controlled multiplex PCR, was used to amplify TCRbeta CDR3 regions from genomic DNA. In the authors' own workflow: The number of nucleated cells in each sample was estimated from the amplification of reference gene primers within the assay. To quantify the absolute abundance of each unique TCRbeta CDR3 rearrangement, sequence reads were collapsed and filtered. For each sample, productive Simpson clonality was calculated as the square root of Simpson's diversity index over productive rearrangements. This is the immuneACCESS table as TCRdb keeps it, with only in-frame sequences that have V and J called. A part of the clones is gone; compared with another copy, unresolved V genes explain less than half, and the rest is unexplained. For V, J and clone size, that table is used; D and trimming come from the DNA. For this sample the table gives tens of thousands of clones, of which roughly 92% were detected only once. 4% to 6.5% of the sample is held by the ten biggest clonotypes.

The origin of this receptor is a human donor in a cohort sampled during active COVID-19. Material: peripheral blood. The sequence is built from TRBV24-1 and TRBJ2-2, and perhaps TRBD1 as D gene, on 6 matching bases. The nucleotides read TGTGCCACCAGTGATTTGGGCACAGGGCCTAGGGGCGGGGAGCTGTTTTTT. Translated, this gives CATSDLGTGPRGGELFF.